This T cell receptor (beta chain) was captured by sequencing in a study of shared clonotypes between healthy human individuals. Per the original data handling: Filtering differed because ImmunoSEQ produced junction-only sequences that carried no quality scores. Assay used: immunoSEQ multiplex PCR; TCRdb lists only in-frame clones, some missing. V and J calls and clone size are given by that table; D and trimming were obtained from the DNA. The table shows 2 million to 2.5 million clones, with just over 90% occurring only once. Germline V gene data show CDR1 as ENHRY and CDR2 as SYGVKD. The V gene lost 4 bases and the J gene lost 6 bases, with 16 bases spanning the gap. The CDR3 is 14 residues long.

The chain is built from TRBV10-3 and TRBJ2-7; tentative D call: TRBD2 (5 bases). The source material was naive CD4+ T cells from PBMCs. Subset indicated: CD45RA+ positively selected. The sequence was collected from a man aged 18 to 30 in good health. Some clones in this sample may be carry-over from other donors' samples. CDR3 DNA: TGTGCCATCAGTGGCGGTCGGGGTCGAAGCGAGCAGTACTTC. Its protein is CAISGGRGRSEQYF.